This T cell receptor beta chain was captured in a study of T cell responses to AZD1222 COVID-19 vaccine. Whole-study findings and limits: In a largely white British group with more females than males, clonal diversity was possibly underestimated. Of the AZD1222 recipients, only six were seropositive at baseline.

In its sample, this clone was seen many times. The antigen is not known. Generated by immunoSEQ multiplex PCR, the TCRdb table keeps only in-frame clones and is missing some. The table records 95,000 to 150,000 clones, 70% to 90% of them present only once. Trimming took off 1 base at V and 1 base at J, with 7 bases between the two ends. The CDR3 contains 14 residues. Germline assignment: CDR1 MGHDK and CDR2 SYGVNS. The clonotype comes from an adult in good health. Sample: peripheral blood, taken on day 0 of AZD1222 vaccination. The V gene is TRBV25-1, the J gene TRBJ1-1; D is perhaps TRBD1 (5 bases). The CDR3 loop is CASSEWGQNTEAFF. The CDR3 region has the DNA TGTGCCAGCAGTGAATGGGGCCAGAACACTGAAGCTTTCTTT.